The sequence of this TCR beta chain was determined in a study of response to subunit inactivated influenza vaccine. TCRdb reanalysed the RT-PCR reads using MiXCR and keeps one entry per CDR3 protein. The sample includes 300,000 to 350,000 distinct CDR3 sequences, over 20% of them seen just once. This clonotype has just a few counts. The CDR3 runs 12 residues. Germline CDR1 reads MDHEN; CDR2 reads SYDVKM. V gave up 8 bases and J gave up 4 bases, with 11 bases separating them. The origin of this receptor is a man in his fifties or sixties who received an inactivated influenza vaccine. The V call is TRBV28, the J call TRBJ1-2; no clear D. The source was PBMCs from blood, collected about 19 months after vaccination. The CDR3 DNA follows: TGTGCCAGCTCGGAGGCGGGCTATGGCTACACCTTC. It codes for CASSEAGYGYTF.